The present T cell receptor (beta chain) was sequenced within a study of shared clonotypes between healthy human individuals. The data were produced by immunoSEQ multiplex PCR, yet TCRdb's version contains in-frame clones alone and is incomplete. The sample consists of around 690,000 clones, less than 95% of them appearing once. Germline CDR1 SGHNT, CDR2 YYREEE (reference sequence). The V and J ends lost 2 bases and 5 bases, in that order; junction bases with no gene match: 7. This CDR3 spans 15 amino acids. This clonotype originated in a man aged 18 to 29 in good health. Some clones in this sample may be carry-over from other donors' samples. Specimen: memory CD8+ T cells from PBMCs. This sample's subset: CD45RO+ cells pooled with CCR7-negative TemRA cells. The V and J genes are TRBV5-4 and TRBJ2-7; 10 bases are shared with TRBD2. CDR3 loop: CASSFEAGGPDEQYF. The CDR3 DNA sequence: TGTGCCAGCAGCTTTGAAGCGGGAGGGCCAGACGAGCAGTACTTC.